The 19 T cell receptor beta chains presented below share a single source sample, sequenced in a study of spatial heterogeneity in lung cancer. Time point meaning: sample taken at primary tumor resection. Whole-study results and caveats: In tumors, expanded intratumoral alpha and beta TCR counts tracked mutation counts.

TCRdb independently ran MiXCR on the 5' RACE reads; one entry per CDR3 protein. The sample yields roughly 17,000 distinct CDR3 sequences, roughly 10% seen once. Their cognate antigens are unknown. Sequencing used lung tumor tissue, obtained at surgery. The receptors derive from a female donor with early-stage non-small cell lung cancer.

This clonotype was seen only a few times. In a library made to pick up alpha chains, this beta chain is a stray read with a size that means little. This sequence joins TRBV20-1 and TRBJ1-2; no clear D. Trimming stripped 3 bases from V and 7 bases from J, with 21 bases between. This CDR3 region has 15 residues. The germline CDR1 and CDR2 sequences are DFQATT and SNEGSKA (reference sequence). The CDR3 DNA follows: TGCAGTGCTAGTTGCCCACAAGGTAGTTTCAGTGGCTACACCTTC. This encodes CSASCPQGSFSGYTF.

This clonotype was counted many times. Within a library made for alpha chains, this beta chain is off target, and its count is uninformative. The genes are TRBV29-1 and TRBJ2-5; D is uncertain. CDR1 is SQVTM and CDR2 is ANQGSEA in the germline V gene. The CDR3 runs to 12 residues. V dropped 5 bases and J dropped 2 bases, with 9 bases sitting between them. The CDR3 bases are TGCAGCGTTACCGACAAACAAGAGACCCAGTACTTC. Amino acids: CSVTDKQETQYF.

This clonotype was recorded a few times. Because the library targeted alpha chains, this beta chain is an off-target read whose size means little. The genes are TRBV20-1 and TRBJ1-5; D not certain. V shed 8 bases and J shed 0 bases, with 17 bases lying between them. This CDR3 is 15 amino acids long. Germline V gives CDR1 DFQATT, CDR2 SNEGSKA (reference sequence). The CDR3 sequence: CSTPLGASSNQPQHF. The CDR3 nucleotides read TGCAGTACCCCCCTGGGAGCTTCTAGCAATCAGCCCCAGCATTTT.

Turning to this clonotype: This beta chain was picked up by a library intended for alpha chains and is off target, so its count carries little meaning. The J gene is TRBJ2-3, the V gene TRBV7-2; 7 nucleotides line up with TRBD2. V gave up 5 bases and J gave up 8 bases; unmatched junction bases: 10. This CDR3 has 14 amino acids. Germline assignment: CDR1 SGHTA and CDR2 FQGNSA. The CDR3 reads CASSLPGSGGTQYF. The CDR3 nucleotides read TGTGCCAGCAGCCTACCGGGCTCGGGGGGTACGCAGTATTTT. The full variable domain, in which reference TRBV7-2 and TRBJ2-3 provide the parts outside the CDR3, is GAGVSQSPSNKVTEKGKDVELRCDPISGHTALYWYRQSLGQGLEFLIYFQGNSAPDKSGLPSDRFSAERTGGSVSTLTIQRTQQEDSAVYLCASSLPGSGGTQYFGPGTRLTVL.

This clonotype was recorded many times. This beta chain is off target for a library built for alpha chains, so its abundance means little. V is TRBV11-3 and J is TRBJ2-5, with a weak D call TRBD1 (6 bases). The CDR3 contains 13 residues. Germline-derived CDR1 and CDR2 are SGHNT and YENEEA. The ends were cut back, 5 bases at V and 3 bases at J, with 10 bases in the middle. In nucleotides, the CDR3 is TGTGCCAGCAGCCCAACAGGGAAAGAGACCCAGTACTTC. It yields the protein CASSPTGKETQYF.

With respect to this clonotype: A library made for alpha chains picked up this beta chain off target, so its size means little. J is TRBJ1-2 and V is TRBV7-2; a weak D match, TRBD1 (5 bases). Germline CDR1 reads SGHTA; CDR2 reads FQGNSA. This CDR3 is built from 14 residues. With 5 bases removed from V and 8 bases from J, the gap between germline ends came to 18 bases. The CDR3 is CASSNPTAPGGYTF. CDR3 DNA: TGTGCCAGCAGCAACCCGACAGCTCCCGGCGGCTACACCTTC.

This clonotype appeared a few times. Found in a library prepared for alpha chains, this beta chain is an off-target read, and its abundance has little meaning. The chain joins TRBV15 to TRBJ1-6, with TRBD1 identical over 11 bases. Germline V lookup: CDR1 LNHNV, CDR2 YYDKDF (reference sequence). The ends lost 8 bases at V and 4 bases at J; junction bases unmatched: 7. This CDR3 spans 16 amino acids. CDR3 loop: CATGAGTGGYNSPLHF. CDR3 nucleotides: TGTGCCACCGGGGCCGGGACAGGGGGTTATAATTCACCCCTCCACTTT.

This clonotype was observed a handful of times. This beta chain is a stray read from a library made for alpha chains; its abundance is not meaningful. The chain employs TRBV27 and TRBJ2-3; no reliable D call. The CDR3 has 13 amino acids. The germline gives CDR1 MNHEY, CDR2 SMNVEV (reference sequence). Between the trimmed V and J ends, which lost 5 bases and 6 bases, there was a span of 12 bases. CDR3 in amino acids: CASSAQPRDTQYF. In nucleotides, the CDR3 is TGTGCCAGCAGTGCGCAACCGCGGGATACGCAGTATTTT.

Note on this clonotype: A much bigger clone sits one base away, suggesting this may be a read error. This beta chain was picked up by a library intended for alpha chains and is off target, so its count carries little meaning. The rearrangement links TRBV7-2 to TRBJ1-4; TRBD1 aligns across 11 bases. CDR1 is SGHTA, CDR2 FQGNSA, per germline. This CDR3 comprises 14 residues. CDR3 amino acids: CASSRTGGGEKLVF. For the CDR3, the DNA is TGTGCCAGCAGCCGGACAGGGGGCGGTGAAAAACTGGTTTTT.

By share of the sample, this clonotype is medium-sized. Within a library made for alpha chains, this beta chain is off target, and its count is uninformative. The chain combines TRBV9 with TRBJ2-1; D perhaps matches TRBD2 (5 bases). CDR1 SGDLS and CDR2 YYNGEE come from the germline V gene. The CDR3 runs to 15 residues. V lost 1 base and J lost 5, with 13 bases in between. CDR3 in amino acids: CASSVWGEQNNEQFF. CDR3 nucleotides: TGTGCCAGCAGCGTATGGGGAGAACAGAACAATGAGCAGTTCTTC.

A word on this clonotype: A library prepared for alpha chains yielded this beta chain as an off-target read; its size is of little meaning. This sequence joins TRBV5-1 and TRBJ2-2; unclear D gene. The V gene's germline CDR1 is SGHRS and CDR2 YFSETQ. This CDR3 has 15 amino acids. V was cut by 2 bases and J by 0 bases, with 8 bases left in between. CDR3 sequence: CASSLGSANTGELFF. CDR3 nucleotides: TGCGCCAGCAGCTTAGGTAGTGCGAACACCGGGGAGCTGTTTTTT.

This clonotype was seen only a few times. In a library made to pick up alpha chains, this beta chain is a stray read with a size that means little. The chain is built from TRBV6-5 and TRBJ2-5; 10 nucleotides line up with TRBD1. The CDR3 is 15 amino acids. The ends lost 3 bases at V and 7 bases at J; junction bases unmatched: 8. The germline V gene has CDR1 MNHEY and CDR2 SVGAGI. The CDR3 region is CASSYPGTGAGTQYF. DNA of the CDR3: TGTGCCAGCAGTTATCCGGGGACAGGGGCTGGGACCCAGTACTTC.

In this sample, this clonotype turned up many times. As an off-target read in a library built for alpha chains, this beta chain has a frequency of little significance. The V call is TRBV5-1, the J call TRBJ2-3; the D gene is possibly TRBD1 (5 bases). The CDR3 extends over 15 amino acids. V was cut by 7 bases and J by 0 bases, with 15 bases left in between. Germline loops: CDR1 SGHRS, CDR2 YFSETQ. This CDR3 is CASLRSAGSTDTQYF. The CDR3 region has the DNA TGCGCCAGCCTGAGATCGGCAGGGAGCACAGATACGCAGTATTTT.

This clonotype was counted ten times or more. Since the library was made to target alpha chains, this beta chain is a stray read and its abundance is not meaningful. The chain is built from TRBV7-9 and TRBJ1-1; a weak D match, TRBD1 (5 bases). V was cut by 2 bases and J by 10 bases, with 14 bases left in between. This CDR3 has 13 amino acids. Germline V CDR1 and CDR2: SEHNR, FQNEAQ (reference sequence). This CDR3 reads CASSLYADGGAFF. CDR3 DNA sequence: TGTGCCAGCAGCTTATACGCGGACGGGGGAGCTTTCTTT.

The table lists this clonotype with many counts. Since it is a stray read in a library aimed at alpha chains, this beta chain has a size that is not meaningful. V gene TRBV6-2 or TRBV6-3 combines with J gene TRBJ1-1; 8 positions match TRBD1. CDR1 is MNHEY, CDR2 SVGEGT, per germline. This CDR3 region has 13 residues. With V trimmed by 6 bases and J by 5 bases, 5 bases remained unmatched. The CDR3 sequence is CASSRGPRTEAFF. The CDR3 DNA is TGTGCCAGCAGCAGGGGGCCACGGACTGAAGCTTTCTTT.

This clonotype was seen more than once but under ten times. This beta chain came through as a stray read in a library set up for alpha chains, and its size says little. The V gene is TRBV20-1, the J gene TRBJ2-7, with D unclear. Germline CDR1 DFQATT, CDR2 SNEGSKA (reference sequence). The CDR3 totals 13 residues. Trimming removed 3 bases from V and 6 bases from J, with 15 bases in between. CDR3 sequence: CSARATWGLEQYF. The CDR3 DNA reads TGCAGTGCTAGGGCGACTTGGGGTCTCGAGCAGTACTTC.

This clonotype occurred a few times. This beta chain turned up in a library designed for alpha chains; as an off-target read, its abundance says little. CDR3 sequence (DNA): TGTGCCAGCCAATCGGAGAACACCGGGGAGCTGTTTTTT. It is translated as CASQSENTGELFF. The genes are TRBV7-3 and TRBJ2-2; no definite D call. The V gene's germline CDR1 is SGHTA and CDR2 FQGTGA. The CDR3 consists of 13 residues. Trimming pared 8 bases from V and 1 base from J, leaving 8 bases between.

Turning to this clonotype: As an off-target read in a library built for alpha chains, this beta chain has a frequency of little significance. V gene TRBV11-1 combines with J gene TRBJ2-1; D is tentatively TRBD1 or TRBD2 (5 bases each). The CDR3 is 14 amino acids. Germline V gene data show CDR1 as SGHAT and CDR2 as FQDESV (reference sequence). Deletions cut 0 bases from V and 9 bases from J, with 12 bases between. The CDR3 coding sequence is TGTGCCAGCAGCTTAGCGCGCCTGGGGACTGAGCAGTTCTTC. It translates to CASSLARLGTEQFF.

By share, this clonotype ranks as medium-sized. A library made for alpha chains picked up this beta chain off target, so its size means little. The J gene is TRBJ2-4, the V gene TRBV15, with 11 bases lining up with TRBD2. Germline values: CDR1 LNHNV, CDR2 YYDKDF (reference sequence). This CDR3 contains 20 residues. The ends lost 1 base at V and 1 base at J; junction bases unmatched: 12. The CDR3 region has the DNA TGTGCCACCAGCAGAGCAACTAGCGGGGGCCTCACCACCGCCAAAAACATTCAGTACTTC. Protein product: CATSRATSGGLTTAKNIQYF.